A single sample gave rise to the 19 T cell receptor beta chains below, sequenced in a study of TIL therapy for anti-PD-1-resistant metastatic lung cancer. This was the immunoSEQ v3 assay. TCRdb keeps only in-frame clones here, not all; method: immunoSEQ multiplex PCR. Of nearly 15,000 clones detected, roughly 83% appear once; the ten largest clones hold approximately 0.84%. The time point here: pre-treatment sample, taken before nivolumab and TIL therapy. The specimen comprised blood, sampled at baseline. Receptors originate from a person aged 25-85 years with non-small cell lung cancer.

The V gene is TRBV7-2, the J gene TRBJ1-1; D perhaps matches TRBD1 (5 bases). Germline V CDR1 and CDR2: SGHTA, FQGNSA. The length of the CDR3 is 14 residues. The germline V and J ends were trimmed by 5 bases and 1 base, with 11 bases remaining between them. Written as DNA, the CDR3 is TGTGCCAGCAGCAACCTACAGGCGAACACTGAAGCTTTCTTT. Its translation: CASSNLQANTEAFF.

This clone appeared once. V usage is TRBV28 and J usage is TRBJ2-1, with 13 bases lining up with TRBD2. Germline lookup yields CDR1 MDHEN and CDR2 SYDVKM. The length of the CDR3 is 17 residues. V shed 5 bases, J shed 8 bases, and the junction held 12 bases outside the gene matches. The CDR3: CASSLTSGGAWDDEQFF. Here the CDR3 DNA reads TGTGCCAGCAGTCTAACTAGCGGGGGGGCCTGGGACGATGAGCAGTTCTTC.

This clone showed up just a few times. J is TRBJ1-1 and V is TRBV7-6; weak D call: TRBD1 (5 bases). Germline V gene sequence: CDR1 SGHVS, CDR2 FNYEAQ. The V end was cut by 5 bases, the J end by 5 bases, with 18 bases between. The CDR3 is made up of 15 amino acids. The CDR3 bases are TGTGCCAGCAGCCCCCCGGCGGGGGAACCAACTGAAGCTTTCTTT. Translated: CASSPPAGEPTEAFF.

V usage is TRBV4-3 and J usage is TRBJ1-2; 7 bases line up with TRBD1. This CDR3 is built from 12 residues. After removal of 4 bases from V and 8 bases from J, the junction contained 4 bases not matched to a gene. The germline V gene encodes CDR1 LGHNA and CDR2 YSLEER. The CDR3 sequence: CASSPRTGGYTF. The CDR3 DNA reads TGCGCCAGCAGCCCCCGGACAGGAGGCTACACCTTC.

The chain carries TRBV4-3 and TRBJ1-2, with a weak D call TRBD1 (5 bases). Trimming stripped 1 base from V and 0 bases from J, with 9 bases between. The CDR3 loop spans 15 amino acids. The germline V gene encodes CDR1 LGHNA and CDR2 YSLEER. For the CDR3, the DNA is TGCGCCAGCAGCCAAGTAGGAGGGGCTAACTATGGCTACACCTTC. This translates into CASSQVGGANYGYTF.

The chain joins TRBV4-1 to TRBJ2-1; D may be TRBD2 (5 bases). V gave up 4 bases and J gave up 7 bases, with 11 bases separating them. Germline V gene lookup returns CDR1 MGHRA and CDR2 YSYEKL. The CDR3 runs 13 residues. Written as DNA, the CDR3 is TGCGCCAGCAGCCTACTAGGAGTAAATGAGCAGTTCTTC. Encoded protein: CASSLLGVNEQFF.

V usage is TRBV6-6 and J usage is TRBJ1-1; the D gene is possibly TRBD1 (6 bases). The CDR3 contains 13 residues. Trimming took 6 bases from V and 2 from J, leaving 10 bases between them. Germline V CDR1 and CDR2: MNHNY, SVGAGI (reference sequence). Here the CDR3 DNA reads TGTGCCAGCAGAACGGACAGTAACACTGAAGCTTTCTTT. Protein product: CASRTDSNTEAFF.

The CDR3 nucleotides are TGTGCCAGCAGTTTAGGGGGCAGGGGGCCAGGACAGCCCCAGCATTTT. This translates into CASSLGGRGPGQPQHF. The chain is built from TRBV28 and TRBJ1-5, with 8 bases identical to TRBD1. This CDR3 has 16 amino acids. The J segment lost 7 bases and the V segment lost 2 bases, leaving 10 bases of the junction unmatched. Germline V gene data show CDR1 as MDHEN and CDR2 as SYDVKM.

This sequence joins TRBV7-2 and TRBJ2-1; 8 nucleotides match TRBD1. Germline-derived CDR1 and CDR2 are SGHTA and FQGNSA. The trim removed 1 base at V and 7 bases at J, leaving 15 bases unmatched. The CDR3 is 18 residues long. This CDR3 is CASSLGLQQGGWRNEQFF. The CDR3 DNA sequence: TGTGCCAGCAGCTTAGGACTACAACAGGGGGGTTGGCGGAATGAGCAGTTCTTC.

This clone was seen a handful of times. V usage is TRBV11-1 and J usage is TRBJ2-3, with D unclear. This CDR3 contains 14 residues. Trimming stripped 2 bases from V and 2 bases from J, with 8 bases between. The germline V gene encodes CDR1 SGHAT and CDR2 FQDESV (reference sequence). The CDR3 bases are TGTGCCAGCAGCTTATATTGGCTCACAGATACGCAGTATTTT. It yields the protein CASSLYWLTDTQYF. The full variable domain, with the rest looked up from reference TRBV11-1 and TRBJ2-3, is EAEVAQSPRYKITEKSQAVAFWCDPISGHATLYWYRQILGQGPELLVQFQDESVVDDSQLPKDRFSAERLKGVDSTLKIQPAELGDSAMYLCASSLYWLTDTQYFGPGTRLTVL.

The rearrangement uses TRBV5-1 and TRBJ1-2; TRBD1 agrees at 7 bases. Germline loops: CDR1 SGHRS, CDR2 YFSETQ. Losses at the gene ends were 3 bases for V and 8 bases for J; bases not matched to a gene: 7. CDR3 length equals 13 residues. The CDR3 sequence is CASSYGTDGGYTF. CDR3 nucleotides: TGCGCCAGCAGCTACGGGACAGACGGGGGCTACACCTTC.

This clone came up once. V is TRBV27 and J is TRBJ2-3; D may be TRBD1 (5 bases). V was shortened by 3 bases and J by 1 base, with 8 bases between the two germline ends. CDR1 and CDR2 from the germline V gene are MNHEY and SMNVEV (reference sequence). There are 14 residues in the CDR3. The CDR3 is CASSFGRGTDTQYF. The CDR3 nucleotides read TGTGCCAGCAGTTTCGGCAGGGGCACAGATACGCAGTATTTT.

V gene TRBV5-8 combines with J gene TRBJ2-3; D possibly uses TRBD1 or TRBD2 (5 bases each). The germline V and J ends were trimmed by 4 bases and 7 bases, with 22 bases remaining between them. The CDR3 sequence is 16 residues long. Germline V CDR1 and CDR2: SGHTS, YDEGEE. CDR3 protein: CASSRGDRGMENTQYF. The CDR3 coding sequence is TGTGCCAGCAGCCGAGGGGACCGGGGCATGGAGAATACGCAGTATTTT. The variable domain in full, completed from reference TRBV5-8 and TRBJ2-3, reads EAGVTQSPTHLIKTRGQQATLRCSPISGHTSVYWYQQALGLGLQFLLWYDEGEERNRGNFPPRFSGRQFPNYSSELNVNALELEDSALYLCASSRGDRGMENTQYFGPGTRLTVL.

The rearrangement uses TRBV12-5 and TRBJ2-3; tentative D call: TRBD2 (6 bases). V was clipped by 3 bases and J by 0 bases, with 13 bases between them. The CDR3 extends over 16 amino acids. Germline values: CDR1 LGHNT, CDR2 FRNRAP. As DNA, the CDR3 is TGTGCTAGTGGTTTAGGGGCTAGCGCTAGCACAGATACGCAGTATTTT. Amino acid sequence: CASGLGASASTDTQYF. The variable domain in full, completed from reference TRBV12-5 and TRBJ2-3, reads DARVTQTPRHKVTEMGQEVTMRCQPILGHNTVFWYRQTMMQGLELLAYFRNRAPLDDSGMPKDRFSAEMPDATLATLKIQPSEPRDSAVYFCASGLGASASTDTQYFGPGTRLTVL.

This sequence joins TRBV30 and TRBJ1-5; D unclear. The CDR3 is made up of 14 amino acids. The germline V gene encodes CDR1 GTSNPN and CDR2 SVGIG (reference sequence). The V and J ends lost 1 base and 6 bases respectively, with 13 bases between them. CDR3 sequence reads: CAWSGSGPSQPQHF. Here the CDR3 DNA reads TGTGCCTGGAGTGGGAGTGGACCTTCTCAGCCCCAGCATTTT. Drawing the rest from reference TRBV30 and TRBJ1-5, the complete variable domain is SQTIHQWPATLVQPVGSPLSLECTVEGTSNPNLYWYRQAAGRGLQLLFYSVGIGQISSEVPQNLSASRPQDRQFILSSKKLLLSDSGFYLCAWSGSGPSQPQHFGDGTRLSIL.

The chain recombines TRBV5-6 with TRBJ2-6; D is uncertain. V was clipped by 2 bases and J by 0 bases, with 9 bases between them. This CDR3 contains 16 residues. Germline CDR1 and CDR2: SGHDT and YYEEEE. The CDR3 region is CASSFPGRSGANVLTF. CDR3 in DNA: TGTGCCAGCAGCTTCCCGGGCCGCTCTGGGGCCAACGTCCTGACTTTC.

This rearrangement joins TRBV15 to TRBJ1-5, with D possibly being TRBD1 (6 bases). Trimming removed 1 base from V and 5 bases from J, with 15 bases in between. This CDR3 comprises 16 residues. Germline V gene data show CDR1 as LNHNV and CDR2 as YYDKDF (reference sequence). The CDR3 spells CATSRVIDRRDQPQHF. The CDR3 DNA sequence: TGTGCCACCAGCAGAGTCATAGACAGGAGAGATCAGCCCCAGCATTTT.

The rearrangement uses TRBV11-2 and TRBJ2-1, with 15 bases lining up with TRBD2. CDR1 is SGHAT, CDR2 FQNNGV, per germline. This CDR3 spans 18 amino acids. J lost 2 bases, V lost 5 bases, and 7 bases had no gene match. Here the CDR3 DNA reads TGTGCCAGCAGCCCGGGGACTAGCGGGGGGCAAGCCTACAATGAGCAGTTCTTC. It specifies CASSPGTSGGQAYNEQFF.

This rearrangement joins TRBV12-5 to TRBJ2-7, with no clear D. The germline CDR1 and CDR2 sequences are LGHNT and FRNRAP. This CDR3 is built from 13 residues. Trimming cost V 1 base and J 10 bases, with 14 bases left between them. The CDR3 loop is CASGLAVSDPQYF. The CDR3 DNA is TGTGCTAGTGGTTTGGCCGTAAGCGACCCCCAGTACTTC.